Below, 2 T cell receptor beta chains from the same sample are listed, as sequenced in a study of OX40 agonist ivuxolimab in advanced cancers. TCRdb's table, derived via immunoSEQ multiplex PCR, lists solely in-frame clones and lacks some. The sample shows nearly 60,000 clones, roughly four fifths of them seen only once. Sequencing used CD4+ or CD8+ T cells sorted from blood, obtained in a trial of the OX40 agonist ivuxolimab. All receptors come from an adult with an advanced solid tumor such as melanoma, head and neck, liver or kidney cancer.

This sequence joins TRBV2 and TRBJ1-5, with D hard to call. The CDR3 is 14 residues long. The germline V gene has CDR1 SNHLY and CDR2 FYNNEI. The V and J ends lost 6 bases and 3 bases respectively, with 12 bases between them. The CDR3 DNA reads as TGTGCCAGCAGCGAGGACGGACTCAATCAGCCCCAGCATTTT. It encodes CASSEDGLNQPQHF.

In nucleotides, the CDR3 is TGCAGCGTTGGCGGGACAGGGAATGAAAAACTGTTTTTT. Residues: CSVGGTGNEKLFF. The rearrangement joins TRBV29-1 to TRBJ1-4; 9 bases are shared with TRBD1. V lost 4 bases to trimming and J lost 5 bases; unmatched junction nucleotides: 2. CDR1 and CDR2 (germline): SQVTM, ANQGSEA. The CDR3 length is 13 residues.